This T cell receptor (beta chain) was identified in a study of T cell responses to AZD1222 COVID-19 vaccine. The table came from immunoSEQ multiplex PCR; TCRdb's copy has only in-frame clones and leaves some out. Among 100,000 to 150,000 clones listed, approximately 90% were seen once. This CDR3 has 14 amino acids. CDR1 and CDR2 from the germline V gene are SNHLY and FYNNEI. Trimming shortened V by 4 bases and J by 9 bases, and 16 bases separated the two germline ends. This clone was recorded a few times. The sequences come from peripheral blood, collected 28 days after the second AZD1222 dose. This clonotype originated in an adult who received the AZD1222 COVID-19 vaccine. This chain joins TRBV2 and TRBJ2-1; no clear D gene. This CDR3 reads CASSVETASTEQFF. Written as DNA, the CDR3 is TGTGCCAGCAGTGTAGAAACTGCGTCCACTGAGCAGTTCTTC.